This T cell receptor beta chain stems from a study of blood T cell repertoires in COVID-19. Study details: The study drew acute and convalescent COVID-19 samples from the United States, Italy and Spain. PBMCs, B-cell-depleted T cells, or T cells were the source of the cDNA or gDNA that made up the material.

This clone was seen a handful of times. Original processing notes: Using reference gene primer amplification, nucleated cell counts were estimated. Here immunoSEQ multiplex PCR was the method, and the copy in TCRdb shows in-frame clones only, minus some. V, J and clone size are those of that table, while D and trimming were read from the DNA. The repertoire holds about 110,000 clones, with approximately 84% as singletons. The material sequenced was peripheral blood. The sequence was obtained from a human donor in a cohort sampled during active COVID-19.

In DNA form, the CDR3 reads TGTGCCAGCAGTTTCCGGGGGGTCAATTCACCCCTCCACTTT. This gives the protein CASSFRGVNSPLHF. This chain links TRBV28 with TRBJ1-6, with D perhaps matching TRBD1 (5 bases). V shed 3 bases and J shed 7 bases, with 10 bases lying between them. The germline V gene has CDR1 MDHEN and CDR2 SYDVKM. CDR3 length: 14 amino acids.